This T cell receptor beta chain derives from a study of response to subunit inactivated influenza vaccine. General study results and limits: Few additional T cells are recruited per seasonal influenza vaccination, authors suggested.

This clonotype was counted many times. The target antigen is unknown. The CDR3 loop spans 13 amino acids. V was cut by 3 bases and J by 8 bases, with 10 bases left in between. The germline V gene has CDR1 LNHNV and CDR2 YYDKDF (reference sequence). One entry per CDR3 protein, called by TCRdb with MiXCR from the RT-PCR reads. The profile shows 550,000 to 600,000 distinct CDR3 sequences, approximately 12% of them singletons. The genes are TRBV15 and TRBJ2-2, with D hard to call. The sequence was collected from a man aged 45 to 65 who received an inactivated influenza vaccine. Sequencing was performed on PBMCs from blood, taken on the day of vaccination. Here the CDR3 DNA reads TGTGCCACCAGCAGTTCCTTTTGGGGGGAGCTGTTTTTT. Its translation: CATSSSFWGELFF.